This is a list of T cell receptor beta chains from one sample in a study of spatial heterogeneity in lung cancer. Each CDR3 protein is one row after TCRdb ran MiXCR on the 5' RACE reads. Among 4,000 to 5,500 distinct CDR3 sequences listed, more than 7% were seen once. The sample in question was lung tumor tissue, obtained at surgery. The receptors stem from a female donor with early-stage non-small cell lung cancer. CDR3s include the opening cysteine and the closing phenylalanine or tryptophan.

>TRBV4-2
CASSKVGMQGKAQPQHF
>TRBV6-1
CASNLRGITDTQYF
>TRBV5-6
CASSLRLSRGTLGYNEQFF
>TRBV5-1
CASSLGQANYGYTF
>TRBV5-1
CASSSGPGQGARTGELFF
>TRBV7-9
CASSRGQVRTEAFF
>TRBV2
CASSREPNEKLFF
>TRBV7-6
CASSPFGGPSTDTQYF
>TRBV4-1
CASSQDRGSSGNTIYF
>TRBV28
CASSSGVILFF
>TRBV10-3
CAISELAGASGANVLTF
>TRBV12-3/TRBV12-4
CASSQTGEGGSPLHF
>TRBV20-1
CSAPGVETQYF
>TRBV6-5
CASSLVQGLTYNSPLHF
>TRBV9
CASSGQGFTDTQYF
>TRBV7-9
CASSLDLITLYEQYF
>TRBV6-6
CASSNSGGGETQYF
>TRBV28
CASSPGLAGHGQFF
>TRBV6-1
CASSEIRGAKNIQYF
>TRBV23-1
CASSRRTGELFF
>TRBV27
CASSVRQGGLAKNIQYF
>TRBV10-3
CAISEGQGGNQPQHF
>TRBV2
CASSDGPPNTEAFF
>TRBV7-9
CASSSSYQPQHF
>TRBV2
CASSTDRPGLRRPGELFF
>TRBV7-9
CASSLPRDYEQYF
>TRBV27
CASSPTSYQPQHF
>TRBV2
CASSVKGGTGELFF
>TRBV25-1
CASSGEGIGNQPQHF
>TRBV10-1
CASSELRQGASEQYF
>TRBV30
CALDGGPSGANVLTF
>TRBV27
CASSDYRADTQYF
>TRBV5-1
CASSHYPELDGYTF
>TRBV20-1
CSAIGGGRQPQHF
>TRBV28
CASSPDKQETQYF
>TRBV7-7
CASSLHGQGAFHEQFF
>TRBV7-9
CASSPQGGRGLRDTQYF
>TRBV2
CASSERTSKFF
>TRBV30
CAWTTLDSYEQYF
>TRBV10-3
CAISSGGSYNEQFF
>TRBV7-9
CASSPPDPGVETQYF
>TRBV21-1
CASRWDRNTGELFF
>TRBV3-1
CASSLGGKGGYTF
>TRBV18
CASSPVTDTQYF
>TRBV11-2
CASSRKGSGYTF
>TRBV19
CASSNTPRYSYNSPLHF